The 27 T cell receptor beta chains presented below share a single source sample, sequenced in a study of T cell responses to AZD1222 COVID-19 vaccine. Using immunoSEQ multiplex PCR, the repertoire was profiled, and TCRdb retains in-frame clones only, with some absent. The table has 100,000 to 120,000 clones, 70% to 90% seen once. Material: peripheral blood, obtained 28 days after the second AZD1222 dose. These receptors were taken from an adult who received the AZD1222 COVID-19 vaccine.

The chain is built from TRBV3-1 (or the pseudogene TRBV3-2) and TRBJ2-1, with 15 bases aligning to TRBD2. The CDR3 has 18 residues. Germline assignment: CDR1 LGHDT and CDR2 YNNKEL (reference sequence). J gave up 2 bases and V 3 bases, and 5 bases lay outside the gene matches. As DNA, the CDR3 is TGTGCCAGCAGCCATGTAGGGACTAGCGGGAGGCCCTACAATGAGCAGTTCTTC. It is translated as CASSHVGTSGRPYNEQFF.

The CDR3 region has the DNA TGTGCCAGTAGTATTAGCTGGGGGGGGGCAACTAATGAAAAACTGTTTTTT. Translated, it gives CASSISWGGATNEKLFF. The rearrangement links TRBV19 to TRBJ1-4; a possible D gene is TRBD1 (5 bases). Trimming left V 3 bases short and J 0 bases short, with 14 bases between. Germline V gene sequence: CDR1 LNHDA, CDR2 SQIVND (reference sequence). The CDR3 extends over 17 amino acids.

V gene TRBV28 combines with J gene TRBJ2-7; TRBD2 matches at 7 bases. Germline V CDR1 and CDR2: MDHEN, SYDVKM. Trimming at V came to 5 bases and at J to 4 bases, leaving 17 bases not matched to a gene. The CDR3 is 17 residues long. The CDR3 DNA is TGTGCCAGCAGTCTTCCCGGGGGGTCCCTTGGACCTTACGAGCAGTACTTC. Protein product: CASSLPGGSLGPYEQYF. Looking up the rest from reference TRBV28 and TRBJ2-7 gives the full variable domain: DVKVTQSSRYLVKRTGEKVFLECVQDMDHENMFWYRQDPGLGLRLIYFSYDVKMKEKGDIPEGYSVSREKKERFSLILESASTNQTSMYLCASSLPGGSLGPYEQYFGPGTRLTVT.

As regards this clone: This sample includes further DNA sequences coding for the same CDR3. The chain couples TRBV12-3 or TRBV12-4 to TRBJ1-2, with D perhaps matching TRBD1 (5 bases). Deletions cut 3 bases from V and 2 bases from J, with 7 bases between. CDR3 length equals 13 residues. CDR3 DNA: TGTGCCAGCAGTTTTGGACAAAACTATGGCTACACCTTC. The encoded protein is CASSFGQNYGYTF.

The V and J genes are TRBV7-2 and TRBJ1-1; TRBD1 might be the D (5 bases). This CDR3 contains 13 residues. V lost 3 bases to trimming and J lost 7 bases, with 12 bases between them. Per the germline V gene, CDR1 is SGHTA and CDR2 is FQGNSA. Here the CDR3 reads CASSFVTGNEAFF. CDR3 nucleotide sequence: TGTGCCAGCAGCTTCGTAACAGGCAATGAAGCTTTCTTT.

The chain employs TRBV7-8 and TRBJ2-7, with no clear D. CDR3 length: 15 amino acids. V was trimmed by 5 bases and J by 5 bases, leaving 19 bases between them. Germline V gene data show CDR1 as SGHVS and CDR2 as FQNEAQ. Written as DNA, the CDR3 is TGTGCCAGCAGCCCCTCCCGGACCCGTACGCACGAGCAGTACTTC. This translates into CASSPSRTRTHEQYF.

The V call is TRBV24-1, the J call TRBJ2-1; 8 nucleotides line up with TRBD2. The CDR3 consists of 16 residues. The V gene's germline CDR1 is KGHDR and CDR2 SFDVKD. Germline trimming cut 3 bases from V and 6 bases from J; bases unmatched to any gene: 9. The CDR3 coding sequence is TGTGCCACCAGTGATCCCACTAGCGGAGGGCTCAATGAGCAGTTCTTC. Translating gives CATSDPTSGGLNEQFF.

The DNA for the CDR3 is TGTGCCACCAGCAGAGATGGGGGGGCTGCCAAAAACATTCAGTACTTC. This translates into CATSRDGGAAKNIQYF. The V call is TRBV15, the J call TRBJ2-4; maybe TRBD2 (7 bases). The CDR3 contains 16 residues. V lost 0 bases and J 1 base, leaving 10 bases between the germline ends. In germline, CDR1 is LNHNV, CDR2 YYDKDF (reference sequence).

The chain combines TRBV28 with TRBJ1-2; no definite D call. The CDR3 has 13 amino acids. Germline assignment: CDR1 MDHEN and CDR2 SYDVKM. The V and J ends lost 6 bases and 2 bases respectively, with 10 bases between them. The CDR3 spells CASRGADNYGYTF. DNA for the CDR3: TGTGCCAGCAGGGGAGCCGACAACTATGGCTACACCTTC.

This CDR3 is CASSGDRRNQPQHF. CDR3 DNA sequence: TGTGCCAGCAGTGGCGACAGAAGGAATCAGCCCCAGCATTTT. The rearrangement uses TRBV7-9 and TRBJ1-5; TRBD1 might be the D (5 bases). The CDR3 loop spans 14 amino acids. Germline values: CDR1 SEHNR, CDR2 FQNEAQ (reference sequence). Trimming left V 6 bases short and J 4 bases short, with 13 bases between.

The CDR3 DNA reads TGTGCCAGCAGTACCGGGGTGACTGAAGCTTTCTTT. Translating it yields CASSTGVTEAFF. The rearrangement joins TRBV28 to TRBJ1-1; D call uncertain. V dropped 5 bases and J dropped 5 bases, with 9 bases sitting between them. The germline V gene has CDR1 MDHEN and CDR2 SYDVKM. The CDR3 extends over 12 amino acids.

The chain is built from TRBV29-1 and TRBJ2-1; TRBD1 agrees at 9 bases. The CDR3 is 13 residues long. Germline CDR1 and CDR2: SQVTM and ANQGSEA. Trimming cost V 3 bases and J 9 bases; bases outside gene matches: 6. The CDR3 spells CSVDRTGDGEQFF. The DNA for the CDR3 is TGCAGCGTTGATAGGACAGGGGACGGTGAGCAGTTCTTC.

The chain is built from TRBV3-1 (or the pseudogene TRBV3-2) and TRBJ1-6, with D possibly being TRBD1 (5 bases). The CDR3 spans 15 residues. CDR1 LGHDT and CDR2 YNNKEL come from the germline V gene (reference sequence). Trimming removed 0 bases from V and 6 bases from J, with 9 bases in between. Here the CDR3 DNA reads TGTGCCAGCAGCCAAGATTCAGGGTCTAATTCACCCCTCCACTTT. The encoded protein is CASSQDSGSNSPLHF.

The chain is built from TRBV5-1 and TRBJ1-1; D is unresolved. CDR3 size: 14 residues. Germline CDR1 SGHRS, CDR2 YFSETQ. V was shortened by 1 base and J by 1 base, with 8 bases between the two germline ends. This CDR3 is CASSLSTSNTEAFF. As DNA, the CDR3 is TGCGCCAGCAGCTTGAGTACCTCGAACACTGAAGCTTTCTTT.

This chain connects TRBV5-6 to TRBJ1-6, with 9 nucleotides matching TRBD1. The V segment lost 2 bases and the J segment 9 bases; nucleotides outside the gene matches: 3. This CDR3 is 14 amino acids long. Germline CDR1 and CDR2: SGHDT and YYEEEE. CDR3: CASSFGQGSSPLHF. For the CDR3, the DNA is TGTGCCAGCAGCTTCGGACAGGGGTCTTCACCCCTCCACTTT.

For the CDR3, the DNA is TGTGCCAGTAGTTTCCGGGACGGGAATCAGCCCCAGCATTTT. It encodes CASSFRDGNQPQHF. The rearrangement links TRBV19 to TRBJ1-5; D is possibly TRBD1 (5 bases). The CDR3 loop spans 14 amino acids. Looked up from germline, CDR1 is LNHDA and CDR2 is SQIVND (reference sequence). V gave up 5 bases and J gave up 4 bases, with 12 bases separating them.

A few counts support this clone. The chain recombines TRBV25-1 with TRBJ2-7, with D uncertain. Germline values: CDR1 MGHDK, CDR2 SYGVNS. The CDR3 spans 11 residues. Deletions cut 1 base from V and 5 bases from J, with 3 bases between. The CDR3 is CASSELDEQYF. The CDR3 bases are TGTGCCAGCAGTGAATTGGACGAGCAGTACTTC.

The chain links TRBV5-4 to TRBJ1-1; no definite D call. The CDR3 is 15 residues long. The germline CDR1 and CDR2 sequences are SGHNT and YYREEE (reference sequence). V lost 3 bases, J lost 2 bases, and 14 bases lay in between. CDR3 bases: TGTGCCAGCAGCTCGAACGTGGGAATAAACACTGAAGCTTTCTTT. Protein: CASSSNVGINTEAFF.

The rearrangement uses TRBV15 and TRBJ1-6; D remains ambiguous. The CDR3 spans 14 residues. Looked up from germline, CDR1 is LNHNV and CDR2 is YYDKDF (reference sequence). The V end was cut by 0 bases, the J end by 8 bases, with 8 bases between. DNA for the CDR3: TGTGCCACCAGCAGAGATTTTGTGGATTCACCCCTCCACTTT. Translated: CATSRDFVDSPLHF.

The chain carries TRBV28 and TRBJ1-5; D remains ambiguous. CDR1 is MDHEN and CDR2 is SYDVKM in the germline V gene. With 6 bases removed from V and 3 bases from J, the gap between germline ends came to 12 bases. The CDR3 runs 14 residues. The CDR3 is CASSLGRFNQPQHF. The CDR3 DNA reads TGTGCCAGCAGCCTCGGACGGTTCAATCAGCCCCAGCATTTT.

This sequence joins TRBV7-7 and TRBJ2-1; 11 bases are shared with TRBD2. CDR1 and CDR2 from the germline V gene are SSHAT and FNYEAQ (reference sequence). CDR3 length: 17 residues. The V and J ends lost 2 bases and 0 bases, in that order; junction bases with no gene match: 3. CDR3 DNA sequence: TGTGCCAGCAGCTTAAATAGCGGGAGGGCCTCCTACAATGAGCAGTTCTTC. Residues: CASSLNSGRASYNEQFF.

V gene TRBV5-8 combines with J gene TRBJ2-3, with 9 bases aligning to TRBD2. V shed 5 bases, J shed 0 bases, and the junction held 4 bases outside the gene matches. Germline V lookup: CDR1 SGHTS, CDR2 YDEGEE. The CDR3 runs to 15 residues. The CDR3: CASSLAGPSTDTQYF. The CDR3 DNA reads as TGTGCCAGCAGTCTAGCGGGACCTAGCACAGATACGCAGTATTTT.

The V gene is TRBV19, the J gene TRBJ2-2; D could derive from TRBD1 or TRBD2 (5 bases each). Between the trimmed V and J ends, which lost 3 bases and 9 bases, there was a span of 17 bases. Germline V lookup: CDR1 LNHDA, CDR2 SQIVND (reference sequence). This CDR3 has 15 amino acids. The CDR3 DNA follows: TGTGCCAGTAGTATGGCCCTCGGGGCAGGCCGGGAGCTGTTTTTT. Translated, it gives CASSMALGAGRELFF.

This rearrangement joins TRBV19 to TRBJ2-3, with 9 bases fitting TRBD1. The CDR3 extends over 16 amino acids. The V and J ends lost 6 bases and 0 bases, in that order; junction bases with no gene match: 7. Germline CDR1 LNHDA, CDR2 SQIVND (reference sequence). CDR3 in amino acids: CASSRGTGTSTDTQYF. The CDR3 coding sequence is TGTGCCAGTAGCCGCGGGACAGGGACTAGCACAGATACGCAGTATTTT.

The V call is TRBV3-1 (or the pseudogene TRBV3-2), the J call TRBJ1-3, with 7 bases fitting TRBD1. Germline-derived CDR1 and CDR2 are LGHDT and YNNKEL (reference sequence). The length of the CDR3 is 12 residues. Germline trimming cut 8 bases from V and 3 bases from J; bases unmatched to any gene: 1. CDR3 loop: CASRQGGNTIYF. The CDR3 nucleotides read TGTGCCAGCCGACAGGGTGGAAACACCATATATTTT.

This rearrangement joins TRBV5-8 to TRBJ2-1, with TRBD1 matching over 7 bases. Trimming took 0 bases from V and 3 from J; bases not matched to a gene: 3. This CDR3 comprises 15 residues. Germline CDR1 and CDR2: SGHTS and YDEGEE. The CDR3 is CASSLEGQNYNEQFF. The CDR3 DNA reads TGTGCCAGCAGCTTGGAGGGACAGAACTACAATGAGCAGTTCTTC.

V is TRBV4-1 and J is TRBJ1-1; D remains ambiguous. Germline V gene sequence: CDR1 MGHRA, CDR2 YSYEKL. The CDR3 has 12 residues. Trimming stripped 3 bases from V and 6 bases from J, with 8 bases between. The CDR3 sequence is CASSQAGAEAFF. The CDR3 coding sequence is TGCGCCAGCAGCCAGGCCGGCGCTGAAGCTTTCTTT.